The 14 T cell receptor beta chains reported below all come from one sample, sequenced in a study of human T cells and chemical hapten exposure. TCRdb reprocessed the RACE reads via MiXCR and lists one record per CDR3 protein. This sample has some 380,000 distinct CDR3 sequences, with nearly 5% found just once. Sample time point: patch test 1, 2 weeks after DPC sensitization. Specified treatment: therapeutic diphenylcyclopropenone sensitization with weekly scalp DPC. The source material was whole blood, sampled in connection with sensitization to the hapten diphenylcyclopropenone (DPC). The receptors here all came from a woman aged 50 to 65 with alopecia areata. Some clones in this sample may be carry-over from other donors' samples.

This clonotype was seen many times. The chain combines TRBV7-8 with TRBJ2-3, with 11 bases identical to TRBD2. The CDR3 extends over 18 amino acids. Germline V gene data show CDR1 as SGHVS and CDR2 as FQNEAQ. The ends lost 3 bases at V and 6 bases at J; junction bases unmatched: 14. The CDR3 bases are TGTGCCAGCAGCTTGACATCCTTGACTAGCGGGAACGATGATACGCAGTATTTT. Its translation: CASSLTSLTSGNDDTQYF.

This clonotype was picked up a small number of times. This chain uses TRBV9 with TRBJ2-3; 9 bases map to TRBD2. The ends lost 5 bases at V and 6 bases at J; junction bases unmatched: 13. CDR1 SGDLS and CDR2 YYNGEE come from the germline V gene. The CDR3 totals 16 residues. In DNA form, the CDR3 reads TGTGCCAGCAGTCTTTATTCGGGACTAGCATCGGATACGCAGTATTTT. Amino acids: CASSLYSGLASDTQYF.

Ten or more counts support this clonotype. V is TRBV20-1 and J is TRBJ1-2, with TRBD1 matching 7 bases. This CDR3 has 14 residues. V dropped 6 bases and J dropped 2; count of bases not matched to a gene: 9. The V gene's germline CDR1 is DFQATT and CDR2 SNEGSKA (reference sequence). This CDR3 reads CSAHQTGTNYGYTF. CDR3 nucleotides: TGCAGTGCCCACCAGACAGGGACCAACTATGGCTACACCTTC.

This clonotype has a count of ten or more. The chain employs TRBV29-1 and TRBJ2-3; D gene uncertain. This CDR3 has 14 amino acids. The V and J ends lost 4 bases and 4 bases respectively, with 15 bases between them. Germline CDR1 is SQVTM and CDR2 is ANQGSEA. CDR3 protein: CSVGVPWPADTQYF. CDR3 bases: TGCAGCGTTGGGGTTCCATGGCCCGCAGATACGCAGTATTTT.

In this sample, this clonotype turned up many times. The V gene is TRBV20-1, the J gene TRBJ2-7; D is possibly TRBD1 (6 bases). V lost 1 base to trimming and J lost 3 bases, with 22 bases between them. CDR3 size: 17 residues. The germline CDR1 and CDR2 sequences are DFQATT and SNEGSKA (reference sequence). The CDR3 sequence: CSARGTLRDNAFYEQYF. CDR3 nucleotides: TGCAGTGCTAGAGGAACACTCCGGGACAACGCTTTCTACGAGCAGTACTTC.

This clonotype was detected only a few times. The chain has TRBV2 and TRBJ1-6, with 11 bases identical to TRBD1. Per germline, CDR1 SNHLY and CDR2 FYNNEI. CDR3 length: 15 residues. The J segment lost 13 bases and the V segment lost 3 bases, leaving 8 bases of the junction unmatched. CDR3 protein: CASSEEGTGGSPLHF. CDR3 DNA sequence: TGTGCCAGCAGTGAGGAGGGGACAGGGGGAAGTCCCCTCCACTTT.

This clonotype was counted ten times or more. The DNA for the CDR3 is TGTGCCAGCAGTGAAGCGGGGGGTGGTGAGCAGTTCTTC. Translating it yields CASSEAGGGEQFF. The gene calls are TRBV2 and TRBJ2-1; possible D gene TRBD2, 6 bases. The germline CDR1 and CDR2 sequences are SNHLY and FYNNEI. The CDR3 runs 13 residues. Trimming pared 0 bases from V and 9 bases from J, leaving 9 bases between.

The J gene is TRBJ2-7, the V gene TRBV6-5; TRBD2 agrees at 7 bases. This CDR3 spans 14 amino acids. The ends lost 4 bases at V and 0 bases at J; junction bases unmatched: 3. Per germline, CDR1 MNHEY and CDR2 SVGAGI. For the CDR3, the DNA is TGTGCCAGCAGTTCCGGGGGGTTCTCCTACGAGCAGTACTTC. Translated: CASSSGGFSYEQYF.

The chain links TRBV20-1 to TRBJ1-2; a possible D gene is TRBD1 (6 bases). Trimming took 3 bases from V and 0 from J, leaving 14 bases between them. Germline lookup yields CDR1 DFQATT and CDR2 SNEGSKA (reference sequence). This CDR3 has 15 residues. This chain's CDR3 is CSASRAGETNYGYTF. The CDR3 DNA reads TGCAGTGCTAGTAGGGCAGGGGAGACTAACTATGGCTACACCTTC.

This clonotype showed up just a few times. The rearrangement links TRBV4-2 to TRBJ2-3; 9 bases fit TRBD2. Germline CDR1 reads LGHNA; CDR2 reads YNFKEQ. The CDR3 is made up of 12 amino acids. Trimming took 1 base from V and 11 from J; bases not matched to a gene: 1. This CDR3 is CASSQGLAEQYF. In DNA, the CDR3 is TGTGCCAGCAGCCAAGGACTAGCGGAGCAGTATTTT.

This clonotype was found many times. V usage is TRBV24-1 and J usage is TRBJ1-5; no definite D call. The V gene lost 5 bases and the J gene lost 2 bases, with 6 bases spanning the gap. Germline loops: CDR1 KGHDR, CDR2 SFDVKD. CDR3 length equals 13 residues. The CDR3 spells CATSVGRNQPQHF. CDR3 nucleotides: TGTGCCACCAGTGTTGGGCGCAATCAGCCCCAGCATTTT.

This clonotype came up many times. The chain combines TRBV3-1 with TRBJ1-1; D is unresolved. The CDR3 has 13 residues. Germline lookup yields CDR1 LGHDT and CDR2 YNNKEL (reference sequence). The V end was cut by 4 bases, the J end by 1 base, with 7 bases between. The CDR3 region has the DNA TGTGCCAGCAGCCGAGTGAGGAACACTGAAGCTTTCTTT. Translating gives CASSRVRNTEAFF.

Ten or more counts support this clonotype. CDR3 sequence: CSVEDRGRTDTQYF. The CDR3 nucleotides are TGCAGCGTTGAAGACAGGGGTCGCACAGATACGCAGTATTTT. The chain joins TRBV29-1 to TRBJ2-3; D is possibly TRBD1 (6 bases). In germline, CDR1 is SQVTM, CDR2 ANQGSEA. The CDR3 length is 14 residues. Between the trimmed V and J ends, which lost 0 bases and 1 base, there was a span of 8 bases.

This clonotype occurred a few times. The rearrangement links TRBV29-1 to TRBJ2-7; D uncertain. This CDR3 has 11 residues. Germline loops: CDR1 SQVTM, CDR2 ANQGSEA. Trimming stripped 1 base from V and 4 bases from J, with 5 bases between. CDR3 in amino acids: CSVEVEYEQYF. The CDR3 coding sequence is TGCAGCGTTGAAGTGGAGTACGAGCAGTACTTC.